This note documents a single T cell receptor beta chain sequence. Its antigen is undetermined. This specimen comes from a study of radiation and T cells in renal cell carcinoma. Regarding the study as a whole: Top tumor clonotypes rose in blood 2 weeks post-radiation, then contracted.

Described time point: blood 4 weeks post-SBRT, at nephrectomy. Treatment meaning: 15 Gy SBRT to primary tumor, nephrectomy 4 weeks later. Nephrectomy followed 15 Gy stereotactic body radiation by 4 weeks. After SBRT, blood was collected at 2 and 4 weeks, plus baseline. Clear cell pathology was present in this patient's renal cell carcinoma. The table came from immunoSEQ multiplex PCR; TCRdb's copy has only in-frame clones and leaves some out. The data hold around 170,000 clones, with 88% observed a single time. The source is a woman between 45 and 60 years old with renal cell carcinoma. The source material was blood, sampled from a patient whose treatment included radiotherapy and nephrectomy.

The CDR3 bases are TGTGCCAGCAGCGTCGGTGGGGGGGCATTTATCGGGGAGCTGTTTTTT. It encodes CASSVGGGAFIGELFF. The gene calls are TRBV9 and TRBJ2-2, with D possibly TRBD2 on 7 matching bases. Per the germline V gene, CDR1 is SGDLS and CDR2 is YYNGEE. This CDR3 has 16 residues. V lost 2 bases and J lost 7, with 18 bases in between.